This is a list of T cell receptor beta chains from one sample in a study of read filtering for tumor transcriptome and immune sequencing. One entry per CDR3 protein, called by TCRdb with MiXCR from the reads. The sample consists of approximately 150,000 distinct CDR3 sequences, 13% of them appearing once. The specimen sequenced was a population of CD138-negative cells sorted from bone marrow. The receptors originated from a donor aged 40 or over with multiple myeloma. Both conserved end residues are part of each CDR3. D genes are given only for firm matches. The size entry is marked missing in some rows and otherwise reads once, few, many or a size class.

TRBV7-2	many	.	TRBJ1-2	CASSLGGSNYGYTF	TGTGCCAGCAGCTTAGGGGGATCAAACTATGGCTACACCTTC
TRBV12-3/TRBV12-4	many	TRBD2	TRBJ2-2	CASSPSGRGGELFF	TGTGCCAGCAGCCCCAGCGGGAGAGGCGGGGAGCTGTTTTTT
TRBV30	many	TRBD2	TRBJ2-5	CAWSTGLAGAIQETQYF	TGTGCCTGGAGTACTGGGCTAGCGGGTGCAATACAAGAGACCCAGTACTTC
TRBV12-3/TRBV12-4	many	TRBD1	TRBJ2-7	CASSLGTGNPYEQYF	TGTGCCAGCAGTTTAGGGACAGGGAATCCCTACGAGCAGTACTTC
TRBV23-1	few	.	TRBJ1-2	CASSHQGNANYGYTF	TGCGCCAGCAGTCACCAGGGGAACGCTAACTATGGCTACACCTTC
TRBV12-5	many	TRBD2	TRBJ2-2	CASGSGLAGNTGELFF	TGTGCTAGTGGTTCGGGACTAGCGGGGAACACCGGGGAGCTGTTTTTT
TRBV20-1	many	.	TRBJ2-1	CSATVAEPGYNEQFF	TGCAGTGCTACTGTAGCGGAGCCGGGCTACAATGAGCAGTTCTTC
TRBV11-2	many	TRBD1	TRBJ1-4	CASSQGGTNEKLFF	TGTGCCAGCAGCCAGGGGGGAACTAATGAAAAACTGTTTTTT
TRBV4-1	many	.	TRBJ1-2	CASSQTTSVSKNYGYTF	TGCGCCAGCAGCCAAACAACGTCAGTTTCAAAAAACTATGGCTACACCTTC
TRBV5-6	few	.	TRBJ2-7	CASSFAGLEQYF	TGTGCCAGCAGCTTCGCTGGACTCGAGCAGTACTTC
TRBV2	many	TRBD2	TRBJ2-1	CASSETGLASNEQFF	TGTGCCAGCAGTGAGACGGGACTAGCTTCTAATGAGCAGTTCTTC
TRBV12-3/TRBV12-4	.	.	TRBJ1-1	CASRYRDDSTEAFF	TGTGCCAGCAGGTACAGGGACGATAGCACTGAAGCTTTCTTT
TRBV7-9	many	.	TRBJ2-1	CASSFDGPAYNEQFF	TGTGCCAGCAGCTTTGACGGGCCAGCCTACAATGAGCAGTTCTTC
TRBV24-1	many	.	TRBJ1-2	CATSDSVSGYTF	TGTGCCACCAGTGATTCGGTTTCGGGCTACACCTTC
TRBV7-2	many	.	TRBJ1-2	CASSLRRDYGYTF	TGTGCCAGCAGCTTACGCAGGGACTATGGCTACACCTTC
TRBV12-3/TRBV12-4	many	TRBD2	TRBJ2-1	CASRPGLDEQFF	TGTGCCAGCAGACCGGGACTAGATGAGCAGTTCTTC
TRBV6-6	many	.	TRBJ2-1	CASSHRIGEQFF	TGTGCCAGCAGTCACAGGATCGGTGAGCAGTTCTTC
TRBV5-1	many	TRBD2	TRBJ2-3	CASSPKSGGSTDTQYF	TGCGCCAGCAGCCCAAAGAGCGGGGGTAGCACAGATACGCAGTATTTT
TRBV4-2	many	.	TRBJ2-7	CASSQGPPRGDEQYF	TGTGCCAGCAGCCAAGGCCCGCCTCGGGGTGACGAGCAGTACTTC
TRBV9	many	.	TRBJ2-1	CASSRGGGGNNEQFF	TGTGCCAGCAGCAGAGGGGGGGGAGGGAACAATGAGCAGTTCTTC
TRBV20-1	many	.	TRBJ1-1	CSASWDGLNTEAFF	TGCAGTGCTTCATGGGACGGATTGAACACTGAAGCTTTCTTT
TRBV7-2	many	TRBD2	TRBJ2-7	CASTGLANNEQYF	TGTGCCAGCACCGGACTAGCGAACAACGAGCAGTACTTC
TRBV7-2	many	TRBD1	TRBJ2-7	CASSLVGQALYEQYF	TGTGCCAGCAGCTTAGTGGGACAGGCCCTCTACGAGCAGTACTTC
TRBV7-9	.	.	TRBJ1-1	CASSIDTANTEAFF	TGTGCCAGCAGCATAGACACGGCGAACACTGAAGCTTTCTTT
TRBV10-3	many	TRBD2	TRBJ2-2	CAISERLAGVTGELFF	TGTGCCATCAGTGAGAGGCTAGCGGGAGTCACCGGGGAGCTGTTTTTT
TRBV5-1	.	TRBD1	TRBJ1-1	CASSPDRANAEAFF	TGCGCCAGCAGCCCGGACAGGGCCAACGCTGAAGCTTTCTTT
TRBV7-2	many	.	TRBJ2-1	CASSLDPTSSYNEQFF	TGTGCCAGCAGCTTAGATCCGACATCGTCCTACAATGAGCAGTTCTTC
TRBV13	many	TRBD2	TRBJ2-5	CASSSSGTSWGETQYF	TGTGCCAGCAGCTCCTCCGGGACTAGCTGGGGGGAGACCCAGTACTTC
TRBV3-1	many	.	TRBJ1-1	CASSPSGGLRNTEAFF	TGTGCCAGCAGCCCATCCGGGGGACTCAGAAACACTGAAGCTTTCTTT
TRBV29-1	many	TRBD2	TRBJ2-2	CSVQFAGVYGELFF	TGCAGCGTTCAATTTGCGGGAGTGTACGGGGAGCTGTTTTTT
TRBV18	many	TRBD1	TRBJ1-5	CASSPGTGDYQPQHF	TGTGCCAGCTCACCCGGGACAGGGGATTATCAGCCCCAGCATTTT
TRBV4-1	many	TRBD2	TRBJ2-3	CASSPRTSGDSTDTQYF	TGCGCCAGCAGCCCACGGACTAGCGGGGACAGCACAGATACGCAGTATTTT
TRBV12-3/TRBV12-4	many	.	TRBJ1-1	CASSHGRYEAFF	TGTGCCAGCAGTCACGGACGGTATGAAGCTTTCTTT